This T cell receptor (beta chain) was observed in a study of blood T cell repertoires in COVID-19. Original data processing: Researchers report that nucleated cell counts were estimated from reference gene primer amplification. Sequenced by immunoSEQ multiplex PCR; TCRdb stores in-frame clones only, minus some. That table gives V, J and clone size, and the DNA gave D and trimming. The sample records 190,000 or so clones, 89% being singletons. Cohorts were assigned according to the clinical history that participants reported. This clone was detected a few times. The V end was cut by 5 bases, the J end by 4 bases, with 14 bases between. CDR1 and CDR2 from the germline V gene are MNHEY and SVGEGT. CDR3 size: 14 residues.

This receptor was taken from a woman aged 18-29 years who had recovered from COVID-19. The sequenced sample consisted of PBMCs or T cells enriched from blood (not recorded which). The chain uses TRBV6-2 or TRBV6-3 and TRBJ1-1; D may be TRBD1 (6 bases). CDR3 sequence: CASSESWGLTEAFF. The CDR3 coding sequence is TGTGCCAGCAGTGAGTCGTGGGGGCTCACTGAAGCTTTCTTT.